These 15 T cell receptor beta chains were all obtained from the same sample, sequenced in a study of early T cells in non-severe SARS-CoV-2 infection (dated by TCRdb to the early 2020s). Libraries were constructed by 5' RACE. The instrument was a NextSeq 500. TCRdb's own reprocessing of the public reads used fastp at Q25 and MiXCR and kept productive beta chains. Under each unique CDR3 protein, matching rows form one entry showing the most common genes and DNA. The sample yields approximately 77,000 distinct CDR3 sequences; roughly 15% were counted once. The ten largest make up less than 15% of the sample. Sequenced material: whole blood. The receptors shown here come from an adult who was a healthcare worker with PCR-confirmed SARS-CoV-2 infection or an uninfected control (not recorded which).

This chain joins TRBV7-6 and TRBJ1-1, with 7 bases matching TRBD1. Trimming took 4 bases from V and 5 from J; bases not matched to a gene: 16. Germline loops: CDR1 SGHVS, CDR2 FNYEAQ. This CDR3 has 17 amino acids. CDR3 nucleotide sequence: TGTGCCAGCAGCTCCCTATTGGCTAGACAGGGAGAGACTGAAGCTTTCTTT. Translating it yields CASSSLLARQGETEAFF.

There are many counts of this clonotype. The genes are TRBV20-1 and TRBJ2-5; D gene ambiguous. CDR1 and CDR2 from the germline V gene are DFQATT and SNEGSKA (reference sequence). V lost 7 bases and J 2 bases, leaving 11 bases between the germline ends. The CDR3 extends over 12 amino acids. CDR3 sequence (DNA): TGCAGTGGGGGTGCCACACAAGAGACCCAGTACTTC. Translation: CSGGATQETQYF.

V usage is TRBV7-2 and J usage is TRBJ2-5; 8 bases are shared with TRBD1. Looked up from germline, CDR1 is SGHTA and CDR2 is FQGNSA. The CDR3 contains 13 residues. Losses at the gene ends were 6 bases for V and 4 bases for J; bases not matched to a gene: 4. The CDR3 here is CASSPGGGETQYF. In DNA, the CDR3 is TGTGCCAGCAGTCCAGGGGGCGGAGAGACCCAGTACTTC.

The J gene is TRBJ1-6, the V gene TRBV28; unclear D gene. CDR3 size: 15 residues. V shed 6 bases and J shed 1 base, with 10 bases lying between them. Germline CDR1 is MDHEN and CDR2 is SYDVKM. The CDR3 sequence: CASRPGGSYNSPLHF. CDR3 bases: TGTGCCAGCAGGCCTGGAGGTTCCTATAATTCACCCCTCCACTTT.

The rearrangement joins TRBV7-9 to TRBJ1-2; D unclear. Germline V CDR1 and CDR2: SEHNR, FQNEAQ (reference sequence). This CDR3 is 13 amino acids long. V dropped 8 bases and J dropped 2 bases, with 12 bases sitting between them. The CDR3, as DNA: TGTGCCAGCGGATGGACGGGGAACTATGGCTACACCTTC. Translating it yields CASGWTGNYGYTF. Drawing the rest from reference TRBV7-9 and TRBJ1-2, the complete variable domain is DTGVSQNPRHKITKRGQNVTFRCDPISEHNRLYWYRQTLGQGPEFLTYFQNEAQLEKSRLLSDRFSAERPKGSFSTLEIQRTEQGDSAMYLCASGWTGNYGYTFGSGTRLTVV.

CDR3 nucleotides: TGTGCCAGCGCCTCTGGAAACACCATATATTTT. It yields the protein CASASGNTIYF. This chain connects TRBV11-2 to TRBJ1-3, with no clear D. The CDR3 is 11 residues long. Germline CDR1 is SGHAT and CDR2 is FQNNGV. Trimming pared 8 bases from V and 0 bases from J, leaving 2 bases between. Variable domain in full (rest from reference TRBV11-2 and TRBJ1-3): EAGVAQSPRYKIIEKRQSVAFWCNPISGHATLYWYQQILGQGPKLLIQFQNNGVVDDSQLPKDRFSAERLKGVDSTLKIQPAKLEDSAVYLCASASGNTIYFGEGSWLTVV.

The chain uses TRBV28 and TRBJ1-1; TRBD1 aligns across 8 bases. CDR3 length: 13 residues. CDR1 is MDHEN and CDR2 is SYDVKM in the germline V gene. Losses at the gene ends were 7 bases for V and 6 bases for J; bases not matched to a gene: 7. The CDR3 DNA reads as TGTGCCAGCACCCAACAGGGGGTCGCTGAAGCTTTCTTT. This encodes CASTQQGVAEAFF.

This clonotype has just a few counts. The chain carries TRBV7-9 and TRBJ1-2; D remains unclear. This CDR3 is built from 16 residues. From germline, CDR1 is SEHNR and CDR2 FQNEAQ (reference sequence). Trimming stripped 5 bases from V and 3 bases from J, with 19 bases between. For the CDR3, the DNA is TGTGCCAGCAGCCCGCCGAACACTGACATTTACTATGGCTACACCTTC. The encoded protein is CASSPPNTDIYYGYTF. Full variable domain (rest looked up from reference TRBV7-9 and TRBJ1-2): DTGVSQNPRHKITKRGQNVTFRCDPISEHNRLYWYRQTLGQGPEFLTYFQNEAQLEKSRLLSDRFSAERPKGSFSTLEIQRTEQGDSAMYLCASSPPNTDIYYGYTFGSGTRLTVV.

The table lists this clonotype with many counts. CDR3 nucleotide sequence: TGTGCCAGCAGTTACGGCGGGGGCAGAGATTCACCCCTCCACTTT. This sequence encodes CASSYGGGRDSPLHF. This chain connects TRBV6-6 to TRBJ1-6; D is perhaps TRBD1 (6 bases). Per the germline V gene, CDR1 is MNHNY and CDR2 is SVGAGI (reference sequence). This CDR3 is built from 15 residues. V gave up 2 bases and J gave up 8 bases, with 13 bases separating them.

V usage is TRBV5-1 and J usage is TRBJ2-3, with 10 bases aligning to TRBD1. Trimming at V came to 5 bases and at J to 7 bases, leaving 10 bases not matched to a gene. This CDR3 region has 15 residues. CDR1 is SGHRS and CDR2 is YFSETQ in the germline V gene. CDR3 coding DNA: TGCGCCAGCAGTTCCGGGACAGGGGTAACAAATACGCAGTATTTT. It yields the protein CASSSGTGVTNTQYF.

The J gene is TRBJ2-1, the V gene TRBV4-2; TRBD2 aligns across 11 bases. Germline V lookup: CDR1 LGHNA, CDR2 YNFKEQ. The length of the CDR3 is 17 residues. Losses at the gene ends were 4 bases for V and 2 bases for J; bases not matched to a gene: 7. This CDR3 is CASSRQTSGSTYNEQFF. DNA of the CDR3: TGTGCCAGCAGCCGCCAAACTAGCGGGAGTACCTACAATGAGCAGTTCTTC.

V usage is TRBV6-6 and J usage is TRBJ1-1; no definite D call. Germline V gene lookup returns CDR1 MNHNY and CDR2 SVGAGI (reference sequence). The length of the CDR3 is 13 residues. V lost 4 bases and J 4 bases, leaving 10 bases between the germline ends. DNA of the CDR3: TGTGCCAGCAGTTTTCCGAGTGGCACTGAAGCTTTCTTT. Translated: CASSFPSGTEAFF.

The rearrangement joins TRBV10-2 to TRBJ2-7, with 7 bases aligning to TRBD2. The CDR3 totals 14 residues. Per germline, CDR1 WSHSY and CDR2 SAAADI. J lost 3 bases, V lost 4 bases, and 6 bases had no gene match. The CDR3 bases are TGCGCCAGCAGTGCACTAGCGCGTGACTACGAGCAGTACTTC. Amino acid sequence: CASSALARDYEQYF.

This clonotype appeared many times. The rearrangement joins TRBV11-2 to TRBJ1-1; D is unresolved. The CDR3 spans 13 residues. Trimming stripped 3 bases from V and 5 bases from J, with 10 bases between. Per the germline V gene, CDR1 is SGHAT and CDR2 is FQNNGV. In DNA form, the CDR3 reads TGTGCCAGCAGCTTCCCTGGGAAGACTGAAGCTTTCTTT. It is translated as CASSFPGKTEAFF.

This clonotype was recorded a few times. CDR3: CASSPGQHTGELFF. The CDR3 DNA sequence: TGTGCCAGCAGTCCGGGACAGCACACCGGGGAGCTGTTTTTT. The V and J genes are TRBV12-3 or TRBV12-4 and TRBJ2-2; 7 positions match TRBD1. CDR3 length: 14 residues. V lost 5 bases and J lost 3; bases outside the gene matches: 3.